The 13 T cell receptor beta chains presented below share a single source sample, sequenced in a study of cytomegalovirus exposure and HLA in healthy donors. The PCR employed 60 Vbeta primers together with 13 Jbeta primers. Data came from immunoSEQ multiplex PCR; TCRdb stores just in-frame clones and leaves some out. The table records over 90,000 clones, around two thirds of them present only once. Material for sequencing was PBMCs. These receptors were obtained from a woman in her fifties or sixties in good health and CMV-seronegative.

The chain links TRBV19 to TRBJ1-2; 8 bases map to TRBD1. The germline V gene encodes CDR1 LNHDA and CDR2 SQIVND (reference sequence). V trimming: 6 bases; J trimming: 8 bases; junction bases outside the gene matches: 2. The CDR3 runs 11 residues. Here the CDR3 reads CASRTGDGYTF. In DNA, the CDR3 is TGTGCCAGTAGGACAGGGGACGGCTACACCTTC.

Comment on this clone: The same CDR3 can be traced to other DNA sequences in this sample. This chain connects TRBV6-6 to TRBJ1-2; perhaps TRBD1 as D (6 bases). The CDR3 covers 15 residues. CDR1 MNHNY and CDR2 SVGAGI come from the germline V gene (reference sequence). V lost 0 bases, J lost 2 bases, and 10 bases lay in between. In DNA, the CDR3 is TGTGCCAGCAGTTACTCAGGGGGACGAAACTATGGCTACACCTTC. Its protein is CASSYSGGRNYGYTF.

The chain is built from TRBV2 and TRBJ2-7; D perhaps matches TRBD2 (6 bases). The CDR3 runs to 12 residues. V lost 4 bases to trimming and J lost 6 bases, with 10 bases between them. Germline CDR1 and CDR2: SNHLY and FYNNEI. CDR3 loop: CASSAPGSEQYF. CDR3 in DNA: TGTGCCAGCAGTGCCCCCGGGAGCGAGCAGTACTTC.

In this sample, this clone turned up a few times. The junction and the germline gene differ at one end; a read error may be behind it. The genes are TRBV2 and TRBJ1-2, with D perhaps matching TRBD1 (5 bases). The length of the CDR3 is 14 residues. From germline, CDR1 is SNHLY and CDR2 FYNNEI. DNA for the CDR3: TGTGCCAGTCCCCCAGGGCGGCCTAAATATGGCTACACCTTC. Its translation is CASPPGRPKYGYTF.

The CDR3 protein is CASSLSFSGAAQYF. In DNA, the CDR3 is TGTGCCAGCAGTTTAAGCTTTAGCGGCGCGGCCCAGTACTTC. The chain uses TRBV28 and TRBJ2-5, with a weak D call TRBD2 (6 bases). This CDR3 has 14 amino acids. V lost 2 bases, J lost 9 bases, and 16 bases lay in between. Germline V CDR1 and CDR2: MDHEN, SYDVKM.

V usage is TRBV6-1 and J usage is TRBJ2-1; TRBD2 matches 8 bases. This CDR3 has 15 amino acids. In germline, CDR1 is MNHNS, CDR2 SASEGT. V was pared by 7 bases and J by 7 bases, with 12 bases of the junction left unmatched. The CDR3 reads CASITGGAGGNEQFF. Here the CDR3 DNA reads TGTGCCAGCATTACCGGGGGGGCCGGCGGTAATGAGCAGTTCTTC.

This rearrangement joins TRBV4-2 to TRBJ1-1; possibly TRBD1 for D (6 bases). The CDR3 loop spans 16 amino acids. Germline assignment: CDR1 LGHNA and CDR2 YNFKEQ. Trimming cost V 0 bases and J 1 base, with 12 bases left between them. The CDR3 sequence: CASSQEPGQQNTEAFF. The DNA of the CDR3 is TGTGCCAGCAGCCAAGAACCGGGACAACAGAACACTGAAGCTTTCTTT.

This clone has a handful of counts. The chain joins TRBV6-1 to TRBJ1-5, with 7 nucleotides matching TRBD1. Germline V gene lookup returns CDR1 MNHNS and CDR2 SASEGT. V dropped 9 bases and J dropped 4; count of bases not matched to a gene: 9. The CDR3 consists of 14 residues. The CDR3 sequence: CASTGTVLNQPQHF. In DNA form, the CDR3 reads TGTGCCAGTACCGGGACAGTCCTTAATCAGCCCCAGCATTTT.

The CDR3 sequence is CASSGWELHEQFF. CDR3 DNA sequence: TGCGCCAGCAGTGGGTGGGAGCTGCATGAGCAGTTCTTC. The rearrangement joins TRBV10-2 to TRBJ2-1; a weak D match, TRBD2 (5 bases). The CDR3 is made up of 13 amino acids. Germline lookup yields CDR1 WSHSY and CDR2 SAAADI. Trimming pared 4 bases from V and 8 bases from J, leaving 12 bases between.

The rearrangement links TRBV28 to TRBJ1-5; D possibly corresponds to TRBD1 (5 bases). The length of the CDR3 is 17 residues. Germline V gene data show CDR1 as MDHEN and CDR2 as SYDVKM. The V gene lost 5 bases and the J gene lost 0 bases, with 17 bases spanning the gap. CDR3 bases: TGTGCCAGCAGTGCCTCTATTGACAGAGCTAGCAATCAGCCCCAGCATTTT. Protein sequence: CASSASIDRASNQPQHF.

This CDR3 is CASSLAATAFSGNTIYF. The CDR3 DNA reads TGTGCCAGCAGCTTAGCCGCCACAGCCTTCTCTGGAAACACCATATATTTT. This chain connects TRBV7-2 to TRBJ1-3; D unresolved. The CDR3 spans 17 residues. V lost 0 bases, J lost 0 bases, and 12 bases lay in between. CDR1 SGHTA and CDR2 FQGNSA come from the germline V gene.

This clone has more than one count but fewer than ten. The chain combines TRBV11-2 with TRBJ1-1; 8 nucleotides line up with TRBD1. V was pared by 5 bases and J by 5 bases, with 10 bases of the junction left unmatched. Germline V lookup: CDR1 SGHAT, CDR2 FQNNGV. There are 15 residues in the CDR3. CDR3 protein: CASSPRTGRLTEAFF. The CDR3 DNA follows: TGTGCCAGCAGCCCCCGGACAGGGCGGTTAACTGAAGCTTTCTTT.

In this sample, this clone turned up a few times. One junction end does not reproduce the germline sequence, and a read error may be involved. This chain joins TRBV7-8 and TRBJ1-2, with D tentatively TRBD1 (5 bases). Germline lookup yields CDR1 SGHVS and CDR2 FQNEAQ. The CDR3 runs to 14 residues. The CDR3 DNA reads TGTGCCAGCAGTTTAGGCAGGGTATGGTATGGCTACACCTTC. Translation gives CASSLGRVWYGYTF.